This TCR beta chain appears in the sequencing data of a study of long-term antiretroviral therapy in people with HIV. This CDR3 comprises 16 residues. V gave up 1 base and J gave up 10 bases, with 20 bases separating them. Per the germline V gene, CDR1 is MGHRA and CDR2 is YSYEKL. At the survey level, the v3.0 immunoSEQ assay was run. TCRdb keeps only in-frame clones here, not all; method: immunoSEQ multiplex PCR. In the table there are about 48,000 clones, around 84% of which are singletons. This sequence originates from a woman aged 18-29 years with HIV. This chain uses TRBV4-1 with TRBJ2-1; the D is unclear. The sample in question was unsorted PBMCs, obtained 0.8 years after starting antiretroviral therapy. The CDR3 DNA is TGCGCCAGCAGCCAAGGTCAGTACATGAAGTTACGGGAGCAGTTCTTC. This encodes CASSQGQYMKLREQFF.